These T cell receptor beta chains were read from a single sample in a study of cytomegalovirus exposure and HLA in healthy donors. The repertoire was sequenced with immunoSEQ multiplex PCR; TCRdb's copy has only in-frame clones and lacks some. The sample carries roughly 100,000 clones, 65% to 85% recorded once. Source material: PBMCs. Source of these receptors: a woman aged 40 to 50 in good health and CMV-seronegative. Each CDR3 is given with its conserved first and last residue. A D gene is named only where the DNA matches it firmly. Clone size, where shown, is once, few, many, or a class for clones that have expanded.

d_gene: TRBD1
j_gene: TRBJ2-2
abundance: -
v_gene: TRBV7-2
CDR3aa: CASRGPGQLTGELFF
CDR3nt: TGTGCCAGCAGGGGACCGGGACAGTTAACCGGGGAGCTGTTTTTT

d_gene: TRBD1
j_gene: TRBJ1-1
abundance: -
v_gene: TRBV5-1
CDR3aa: CASSRTGMNTEAFF
CDR3nt: TGCGCCAGCAGCCGGACAGGGATGAACACTGAAGCTTTCTTT

d_gene: -
j_gene: TRBJ2-7
abundance: -
v_gene: TRBV2
CDR3aa: CASSPQVFLSYEQYF
CDR3nt: TGTGCCAGCAGTCCACAGGTATTCCTCTCCTACGAGCAGTACTTC

d_gene: -
j_gene: TRBJ2-1
abundance: -
v_gene: TRBV7-8
CDR3aa: CASSLKGAATFTSYNEQFF
CDR3nt: TGTGCCAGCAGCTTAAAGGGAGCCGCAACCTTCACTTCCTACAATGAGCAGTTCTTC

d_gene: TRBD2
j_gene: TRBJ2-3
abundance: -
v_gene: TRBV7-9
CDR3aa: CASSLYFGVVAGGTDTQYF
CDR3nt: TGTGCCAGCAGCTTATATTTTGGGGTGGTAGCGGGGGGCACAGATACGCAGTATTTT

d_gene: TRBD2
j_gene: TRBJ2-1
abundance: -
v_gene: TRBV7-9
CDR3aa: CASSLTSGNYNEQFF
CDR3nt: TGTGCCAGCAGCTTAACTAGCGGGAATTACAATGAGCAGTTCTTC

d_gene: TRBD2
j_gene: TRBJ2-5
abundance: -
v_gene: TRBV6-5
CDR3aa: CASSYTTSGVETQYF
CDR3nt: TGTGCCAGCAGTTACACGACTAGCGGGGTAGAGACCCAGTACTTC

d_gene: -
j_gene: TRBJ2-5
abundance: -
v_gene: TRBV5-5
CDR3aa: CASSLGRAETQYF
CDR3nt: TGTGCCAGCAGCTTGGGCAGGGCGGAGACCCAGTACTTC

d_gene: -
j_gene: TRBJ2-3
abundance: -
v_gene: TRBV7-9
CDR3aa: CSSSPRLAQSSTDTQYF
CDR3nt: TGTTCCAGCAGCCCTCGCCTAGCGCAATCTAGCACAGATACGCAGTATTTT

d_gene: TRBD1
j_gene: TRBJ1-5
abundance: -
v_gene: TRBV19
CDR3aa: CASSNLGTGSFF
CDR3nt: TGTGCCAGTAGCAACCTCGGGACAGGGAGTTTTTTT

d_gene: -
j_gene: TRBJ2-7
abundance: -
v_gene: TRBV11-1
CDR3aa: CASSKDKGTYYEQYF
CDR3nt: TGTGCCAGCAGCAAGGACAAGGGAACTTATTACGAGCAGTACTTC

d_gene: -
j_gene: TRBJ1-1
abundance: -
v_gene: TRBV5-1
CDR3aa: CASSLLSTGNTEAFF
CDR3nt: TGCGCCAGCAGCTTGTTGAGTACAGGGAACACTGAAGCTTTCTTT

d_gene: -
j_gene: TRBJ2-5
abundance: -
v_gene: TRBV5-1
CDR3aa: CASSLATSGRGAGETQYF
CDR3nt: TGCGCCAGCAGCTTGGCTACATCGGGTCGGGGGGCAGGGGAGACCCAGTACTTC

d_gene: -
j_gene: TRBJ1-2
abundance: -
v_gene: TRBV29-1
CDR3aa: CSVAAGRGYTF
CDR3nt: TGCAGCGTCGCCGCGGGTAGGGGCTACACCTTC

d_gene: -
j_gene: TRBJ1-4
abundance: -
v_gene: TRBV4-2
CDR3aa: CASSPYRGGTNEKLFF
CDR3nt: TGTGCCAGCAGCCCCTACCGGGGGGGGACTAATGAAAAACTGTTTTTT

d_gene: -
j_gene: TRBJ1-2
abundance: -
v_gene: TRBV21-1
CDR3aa: CASSKGTGSNYGYTF
CDR3nt: TGTGCCAGCAGCAAAGGTACAGGGTCTAACTATGGCTACACCTTC

d_gene: TRBD1
j_gene: TRBJ1-1
abundance: once
v_gene: TRBV6-5
CDR3aa: CASSYWAGGRSTEAFF
CDR3nt: TGTGCCAGCAGTTACTGGGCAGGGGGTCGAAGCACTGAAGCTTTCTTT

d_gene: -
j_gene: TRBJ2-1
abundance: few
v_gene: TRBV19
CDR3aa: CASSMVGPREQFF
CDR3nt: TGTGCCAGTAGTATGGTTGGGCCGCGTGAGCAGTTCTTC

d_gene: TRBD1
j_gene: TRBJ1-1
abundance: -
v_gene: TRBV10-3
CDR3aa: CAAIGTANTEAFF
CDR3nt: TGTGCCGCGATCGGGACAGCGAACACTGAAGCTTTCTTT

d_gene: -
j_gene: TRBJ2-6
abundance: -
v_gene: TRBV19
CDR3aa: CASTNTGSGANVLTF
CDR3nt: TGTGCCAGTACCAACACAGGGTCCGGGGCCAACGTCCTGACTTTC

d_gene: -
j_gene: TRBJ2-1
abundance: -
v_gene: TRBV5-6
CDR3aa: CASSFFRNEQFF
CDR3nt: TGTGCCAGCAGCTTTTTTCGGAATGAGCAGTTCTTC

d_gene: TRBD2
j_gene: TRBJ2-5
abundance: -
v_gene: TRBV6-5
CDR3aa: CASSEGLVGETQYF
CDR3nt: TGTGCCAGCAGTGAGGGACTAGTGGGAGAGACCCAGTACTTC

d_gene: -
j_gene: TRBJ1-2
abundance: -
v_gene: TRBV5-1
CDR3aa: CASGLVTGNHGYTF
CDR3nt: TGCGCCAGCGGGTTAGTCACAGGGAACCATGGCTACACCTTC

d_gene: TRBD2
j_gene: TRBJ2-7
abundance: -
v_gene: TRBV11-2
CDR3aa: CAGSVSSGGKNYEQYF
CDR3nt: TGTGCCGGCAGCGTATCTAGCGGGGGGAAGAACTACGAGCAGTACTTC

d_gene: -
j_gene: TRBJ2-7
abundance: -
v_gene: TRBV19
CDR3aa: CASSREVTISYEQYF
CDR3nt: TGTGCCAGTAGTAGGGAGGTGACAATTTCCTACGAGCAGTACTTC

d_gene: -
j_gene: TRBJ2-7
abundance: -
v_gene: TRBV28
CDR3aa: CASSSPGILYEQYF
CDR3nt: TGTGCCAGCAGTTCGCCGGGAATACTTTACGAGCAGTACTTC

d_gene: TRBD2
j_gene: TRBJ2-7
abundance: few
v_gene: TRBV18
CDR3aa: CASSPGTSGVSYEQYF
CDR3nt: TGTGCCAGCTCACCCGGGACTAGCGGGGTCTCCTACGAGCAGTACTTC

d_gene: TRBD1
j_gene: TRBJ2-3
abundance: -
v_gene: TRBV7-3
CDR3aa: CASSLRSGQGSPQYF
CDR3nt: TGTGCCAGCAGCTTACGTTCTGGACAGGGGTCCCCGCAGTATTTT